These 8 T cell receptor beta chains came from one sample sequenced in a study of blood T cells in healthy people across ages. Combining a sample-barcoded 5' primer with a J-beta primer mix, a second PCR ran for roughly 7 to 12 cycles. TCRdb re-called the 5' RACE reads through MiXCR, storing one row per CDR3 protein. Altogether fewer than 800,000 distinct CDR3 sequences are present, more than 40% being singletons, with the ten largest covering under 35%. Sequencing was carried out using blood. The receptors derive from a woman aged 55-69 years in good health.

The table lists this clonotype with a few counts. The chain links TRBV20-1 to TRBJ2-7; D gene ambiguous. This CDR3 region has 11 residues. V was pared by 4 bases and J by 2 bases, with 6 bases between. Germline V CDR1 and CDR2: DFQATT, SNEGSKA (reference sequence). CDR3 amino acids: CSATRTYEQYF. For the CDR3, the DNA is TGCAGTGCTACACGGACCTACGAGCAGTACTTC.

This clonotype was counted a few times. The chain uses TRBV2 and TRBJ2-3; 10 nucleotides align to TRBD2. The CDR3 length is 17 residues. The J segment lost 1 base and the V segment lost 4 bases, leaving 8 bases of the junction unmatched. From germline, CDR1 is SNHLY and CDR2 FYNNEI. Here the CDR3 reads CASSVASGSRGTDTQYF. The CDR3, as DNA: TGTGCCAGCAGTGTTGCTAGCGGGAGTAGGGGCACAGATACGCAGTATTTT.

The chain couples TRBV5-1 to TRBJ2-1, with 9 positions matching TRBD2. V gave up 0 bases and J gave up 9 bases; unmatched junction bases: 10. CDR1 is SGHRS and CDR2 is YFSETQ in the germline V gene. The CDR3 has 16 residues. CDR3 region: CASSLGSASGIGEQFF. The CDR3 DNA follows: TGCGCCAGCAGCTTGGGGTCGGCTAGCGGGATTGGTGAGCAGTTCTTC.

V gene TRBV28 combines with J gene TRBJ2-6; 7 nucleotides line up with TRBD1. CDR3 length: 15 amino acids. V trimming: 5 bases; J trimming: 3 bases; junction bases outside the gene matches: 4. CDR1 and CDR2 from the germline V gene are MDHEN and SYDVKM. The CDR3 protein is CASSLGTVGANVLTF. CDR3 nucleotides: TGTGCCAGCAGTCTAGGGACAGTTGGGGCCAACGTCCTGACTTTC.

This clonotype was observed a handful of times. The rearrangement joins TRBV20-1 to TRBJ1-1; D gene ambiguous. The CDR3 has 11 amino acids. V was shortened by 5 bases and J by 7 bases, with 11 bases between the two germline ends. The germline V gene has CDR1 DFQATT and CDR2 SNEGSKA (reference sequence). The CDR3 loop is CSAPRTGEAFF. Written as DNA, the CDR3 is TGCAGTGCTCCCCGGACCGGTGAAGCTTTCTTT.

In DNA, the CDR3 is TGTGCCAGCAGCTCACAGGCAACTAATGAAAAACTGTTTTTT. Its translation: CASSSQATNEKLFF. This chain connects TRBV9 to TRBJ1-4; D might be TRBD1 (5 bases). The CDR3 has 14 amino acids. Germline CDR1 reads SGDLS; CDR2 reads YYNGEE. V gave up 4 bases and J gave up 0 bases, with 7 bases separating them.

The chain has TRBV18 and TRBJ2-5; 9 bases map to TRBD2. Judging by the DNA end, TRBJ2-7 fits better; the J call may be wrong. The CDR3 covers 15 residues. Germline V gene sequence: CDR1 KGHSH, CDR2 LQKENI. The CDR3 coding sequence is TGTGCCAGCTCACCAAGGCGGGAGGGCCTGAACGAGCAGTACTTC. Amino acid sequence: CASSPRREGLNEQYF.

The chain employs TRBV2 and TRBJ2-1; the D gene is possibly TRBD2 (5 bases). The V gene lost 6 bases and the J gene lost 10 bases, with 16 bases spanning the gap. This CDR3 has 13 residues. CDR1 and CDR2 (germline): SNHLY, FYNNEI. The CDR3 here is CASRPLARFEQFF. CDR3 bases: TGTGCCAGCAGACCCTTAGCGAGGTTCGAGCAGTTCTTC.